The sequence of this T cell receptor beta chain was determined in a study of blood T cell repertoires in COVID-19 (dated by TCRdb to about 2020). Background for the entire study: Collaborator samples came from the United States, Italy and Spain and covered acute and convalescent phases of COVID-19. HLA class I and class II types, where available, came from metadata supplied by the sample provider rather than from assay-based typing. The repertoires were released in a freely available public database meant as a resource for research on the immune response to SARS-CoV-2. The samples were drawn from the first 160 participants of the ongoing ImmuneRACE study and from about 1,200 subjects provided by 6 global collaborators. Nearly every sample came with metadata listing a de-identified subject ID, COVID-19 status, age in years and sex. Subjects who had been exposed to COVID-19, were actively infected with it, or had recovered from it provided the deeply sampled blood TCRbeta repertoires that made up the dataset. The material from the prospective study consisted of cDNA or gDNA derived from T cells, B-cell-depleted T cells, or PBMCs. The research as a whole found: The quantity of clinical and demographic metadata differed by source and by participant and was supplied without curation.

Germline trimming: 0 bases from V, 2 bases from J; junction bases outside gene matches: 2. Reading from cysteine to phenylalanine, the CDR3 counts 15 amino acids. CDR3 DNA only is kept here, 45 bases in frame from base 1. CDR1 and CDR2 were assigned from the germline V gene as SGDLS and YYNGEE. TCRbeta CDR3 regions were amplified from genomic DNA by means of the immunoSEQ Assay, a bias-controlled multiplex PCR. In the authors' own workflow: Nucleated cell counts per sample were estimated from amplification of reference gene primers within the assay. To quantify the absolute abundance of each unique TCRbeta CDR3 rearrangement, sequence reads were collapsed and filtered. For each sample, productive Simpson clonality was calculated by taking the square root of Simpson's diversity index across productive rearrangements. TCRdb limited this immuneACCESS table to in-frame rearrangements with V and J called. A share of clones is missing; checked studies link under half to unresolved V genes, and the rest is unexplained. From that table come the V and J calls and clone size; the DNA was used to work out D and trimming. The sample table records roughly 100,000 clones; 85% to 90% of these occur just once. Around 3% of the sample rests with the top ten.

Notes on this clone: It lacks a known antigen. One base away there is no much larger clone; base qualities are not given.

Collaborating institutions collected whole blood in K2EDTA tubes following their own protocols. For TCRbeta analysis, collaborator samples were shipped as frozen whole blood, as isolated PBMCs, or as DNA extracted from either sample type. The V gene is TRBV9 and the J gene is TRBJ2-1; 7 nucleotides in the junction match TRBD2. This TCR was sampled from a man aged 50 or older with active or convalescent COVID-19. The sequenced material came from peripheral blood. This receptor has the CDR3 CASSVESGAYNEQFF. Read as DNA, the sequence is TGTGCCAGCAGCGTAGAAAGCGGGGCCTACAATGAGCAGTTCTTC.